This T cell receptor (beta chain) was identified during a study of blood T cells in healthy people across ages. Study results and caveats: Diversity of TCR beta per million T cells declined in a roughly linear way with age.

The authors ran a second PCR of roughly 6 to 12 cycles using a sample-barcoded 5' primer and a J-beta primer mix. Per sample, CDR3-containing paired-end reads numbered at least 3 million. TCRdb used MiXCR to reprocess the 5' RACE reads, holding one entry per CDR3 protein. The sample has over 700,000 distinct CDR3 sequences, approximately 55% seen once. In this sample, this clonotype turned up a few times. As yet, its antigen is unknown. The CDR3 totals 13 residues. Germline assignment: CDR1 SGHDT and CDR2 YYEEEE. Every donor contributed about 10 milliliters of peripheral blood by blood draw. The receptor was isolated from a man older than 75 in good health. Input material: blood. This chain connects TRBV5-6 to TRBJ2-1; 7 positions match TRBD2. The CDR3 region is CGSAGVNNNEQFF. The CDR3 DNA is TGTGGTTCGGCGGGAGTAAATAACAATGAGCAGTTCTTC.